Listed here are 30 T cell receptor beta chains from one sample, sequenced in a study of cytomegalovirus exposure and HLA in healthy donors. It was with 60 Vbeta and 13 Jbeta primers that the PCR ran. TCRdb's copy holds only in-frame clones and misses some; the assay was immunoSEQ multiplex PCR. The table lists 90,000 to 100,000 clones, roughly three quarters of them singletons. Input material: PBMCs. These receptors were collected from a woman in her sixties or seventies in good health and CMV-seropositive.

This clone is labeled as medium-sized. This chain uses TRBV19 with TRBJ1-5, with 9 bases lining up with TRBD1. J was trimmed by 7 bases and V by 5 bases; bases with no gene match: 12. This CDR3 region has 16 residues. Germline V lookup: CDR1 LNHDA, CDR2 SQIVND (reference sequence). CDR3 region: CASSGPGTGIRQPQHF. In DNA form, the CDR3 reads TGTGCCAGTAGTGGTCCCGGGACAGGGATAAGGCAGCCCCAGCATTTT.

This clone was seen only a few times. This sequence joins TRBV2 and TRBJ2-1, with D possibly being TRBD1 (6 bases). Trimming shortened V by 6 bases and J by 6 bases, and 6 bases separated the two germline ends. Germline lookup yields CDR1 SNHLY and CDR2 FYNNEI. The CDR3 is made up of 11 amino acids. The CDR3 is CASRTGNEQFF. In DNA, the CDR3 is TGTGCCAGCAGGACAGGCAATGAGCAGTTCTTC.

This sequence joins TRBV14 and TRBJ1-4; TRBD1 agrees at 7 bases. V was pared by 4 bases and J by 4 bases, with 9 bases of the junction left unmatched. Germline loops: CDR1 SGHDN, CDR2 FVKESK. The CDR3 extends over 16 amino acids. CDR3 sequence (DNA): TGTGCCAGCAGCCCTATCGGGACAGTGAATAATGAAAAACTGTTTTTT. It codes for CASSPIGTVNNEKLFF.

V usage is TRBV30 and J usage is TRBJ2-7; 8 nucleotides line up with TRBD1. Trimming took 1 base from V and 3 from J; bases not matched to a gene: 2. This CDR3 is 13 amino acids long. Germline V gene sequence: CDR1 GTSNPN, CDR2 SVGIG (reference sequence). The DNA of the CDR3 is TGTGCCTGGAGTGGTGACAGGGGCTACGAGCAGTACTTC. Translation: CAWSGDRGYEQYF.

The gene calls are TRBV7-9 and TRBJ2-1, with TRBD2 matching over 11 bases. Trimming at V came to 2 bases and at J to 8 bases, leaving 5 bases not matched to a gene. Germline CDR1 is SEHNR and CDR2 is FQNEAQ (reference sequence). The CDR3 contains 15 residues. For the CDR3, the DNA is TGTGCCAGCAGCTTACTAGCGGGAGGCCTTGATGAGCAGTTCTTC. Its protein is CASSLLAGGLDEQFF.

This chain joins TRBV7-9 and TRBJ1-5; the D is unclear. Germline V gives CDR1 SEHNR, CDR2 FQNEAQ (reference sequence). V lost 0 bases, J lost 5 bases, and 8 bases lay in between. The CDR3 covers 14 residues. This CDR3 reads CASSLAGRDQPQHF. Written as DNA, the CDR3 is TGTGCCAGCAGCTTAGCGGGGAGGGATCAGCCCCAGCATTTT.

The genes are TRBV2 and TRBJ2-3; possibly TRBD2 for D (6 bases). V lost 4 bases to trimming and J lost 3 bases, with 11 bases between them. The germline gives CDR1 SNHLY, CDR2 FYNNEI. This CDR3 has 14 residues. DNA of the CDR3: TGTGCCAGCAGTGTACGACTAGTAACAGATACGCAGTATTTT. Protein sequence: CASSVRLVTDTQYF.

The chain links TRBV7-9 to TRBJ1-2, with TRBD1 identical over 7 bases. This CDR3 is 15 amino acids long. CDR1 and CDR2 from the germline V gene are SEHNR and FQNEAQ (reference sequence). V was clipped by 4 bases and J by 8 bases; unmatched bases: 13. The CDR3 protein is CASSSLGTDGKGYTF. The CDR3, as DNA: TGTGCCAGCAGCTCCTTAGGGACAGACGGTAAAGGCTACACCTTC.

This clone has a handful of counts. The DNA for the CDR3 is TGCGCCACCAGAGGGGGCTCGAACGAGCAGTACTTC. This sequence encodes CATRGGSNEQYF. The chain links TRBV10-2 to TRBJ2-5, with 7 bases matching TRBD1. The tail of the sequence fits TRBJ2-7 better, so the J call may be wrong. Germline-derived CDR1 and CDR2 are WSHSY and SAAADI. This CDR3 is 12 amino acids long.

The chain uses TRBV10-3 and TRBJ2-1; 8 nucleotides agree with TRBD1. V dropped 3 bases and J dropped 6; count of bases not matched to a gene: 13. Germline lookup yields CDR1 ENHRY and CDR2 SYGVKD. The CDR3 spans 17 residues. CDR3 nucleotide sequence: TGTGCCATCAGTGAAACCCCCGTCAGGGGGCGCCGCAATGAGCAGTTCTTC. This encodes CAISETPVRGRRNEQFF.

The chain couples TRBV7-9 to TRBJ1-1; D is perhaps TRBD1 (5 bases). Germline V gene sequence: CDR1 SEHNR, CDR2 FQNEAQ (reference sequence). This CDR3 has 15 residues. Trimming took 0 bases from V and 2 from J, leaving 10 bases between them. CDR3 loop: CASSLAGAGNTEAFF. Written as DNA, the CDR3 is TGTGCCAGCAGCTTAGCAGGGGCCGGAAACACTGAAGCTTTCTTT.

The rearrangement uses TRBV30 and TRBJ1-6, with D unclear. Germline-derived CDR1 and CDR2 are GTSNPN and SVGIG (reference sequence). The CDR3 covers 15 residues. With 3 bases removed from V and 7 bases from J, the gap between germline ends came to 16 bases. CDR3 sequence: CAWRVAGVSNSPLHF. CDR3 sequence (DNA): TGTGCCTGGAGAGTTGCGGGTGTTTCGAATTCACCCCTCCACTTT.

The chain couples TRBV30 to TRBJ2-5, with D maybe TRBD1 (5 bases). Between the trimmed V and J ends, which lost 2 bases and 3 bases, there was a span of 10 bases. The germline gives CDR1 GTSNPN, CDR2 SVGIG (reference sequence). The CDR3 extends over 13 amino acids. The CDR3 DNA reads TGTGCCTGGAGTAGGGGCCGTGAAGAGACCCAGTACTTC. Translation: CAWSRGREETQYF.

V is TRBV30 and J is TRBJ2-5, with D perhaps TRBD1 (6 bases). The end of the DNA is better explained by TRBJ2-7, so the J call may be wrong. This CDR3 region has 15 residues. CDR1 is GTSNPN, CDR2 SVGIG, per germline (reference sequence). This chain's CDR3 is CAWSVRGNRVYEQYF. In DNA form, the CDR3 reads TGTGCCTGGAGTGTACGCGGTAACAGGGTCTACGAGCAGTACTTC.

The chain links TRBV10-1 to TRBJ2-3, with 8 bases aligning to TRBD1. V was pared by 11 bases and J by 2 bases, with 12 bases of the junction left unmatched. The CDR3 is 15 residues long. Germline CDR1 reads WNHNN; CDR2 reads SYGVQD (reference sequence). The CDR3 bases are TGCGCCGGGAACAGGGACAGGCATCCCACAGATACGCAGTATTTT. It encodes CAGNRDRHPTDTQYF.

J is TRBJ2-1 and V is TRBV19, with 9 nucleotides matching TRBD2. From germline, CDR1 is LNHDA and CDR2 SQIVND (reference sequence). This CDR3 contains 15 residues. The ends lost 3 bases at V and 8 bases at J; junction bases unmatched: 8. In DNA, the CDR3 is TGTGCCAGTAGTATGGGTAGCGGGAGTCTGGATGAGCAGTTCTTC. This codes for CASSMGSGSLDEQFF.

J is TRBJ2-7 and V is TRBV25-1; 7 bases are shared with TRBD2. The V and J ends lost 4 bases and 2 bases, in that order; junction bases with no gene match: 8. Looked up from germline, CDR1 is MGHDK and CDR2 is SYGVNS. The CDR3 spans 15 residues. The CDR3 loop is CASSGRGETTYEQYF. CDR3 in DNA: TGTGCCAGCAGTGGCCGGGGGGAGACGACCTACGAGCAGTACTTC.

The chain combines TRBV18 with TRBJ2-1, with D tentatively TRBD2 (6 bases). This CDR3 comprises 14 residues. The germline V and J ends were trimmed by 5 bases and 7 bases, with 15 bases remaining between them. The germline gives CDR1 KGHSH, CDR2 LQKENI. The CDR3 nucleotides are TGTGCCAGCTCAAGCGGACGTGCGGGGAATGAGCAGTTCTTC. This gives the protein CASSSGRAGNEQFF.

The chain couples TRBV5-1 to TRBJ1-1; TRBD1 might be the D (6 bases). The CDR3 consists of 15 residues. Germline V gene sequence: CDR1 SGHRS, CDR2 YFSETQ. V gave up 0 bases and J gave up 5 bases, with 14 bases separating them. DNA for the CDR3: TGCGCCAGCAGCTTGGAAGGGGGGAGGGGGACTGAAGCTTTCTTT. Amino acid sequence: CASSLEGGRGTEAFF. Supplemented by reference TRBV5-1 and TRBJ1-1, the full variable domain reads KAGVTQTPRYLIKTRGQQVTLSCSPISGHRSVSWYQQTPGQGLQFLFEYFSETQRNKGNFPGRFSGRQFSNSRSEMNVSTLELGDSALYLCASSLEGGRGTEAFFGQGTRLTVV.

The chain uses TRBV19 and TRBJ2-2; 7 bases fit TRBD2. The germline V gene encodes CDR1 LNHDA and CDR2 SQIVND (reference sequence). The CDR3 spans 17 residues. Unmatched junction bases numbered 18, after V lost 8 bases and J lost 6 bases. CDR3 sequence reads: CASQASGAPSVAGELFF. The DNA of the CDR3 is TGTGCCAGTCAGGCTAGCGGAGCTCCCTCTGTTGCCGGGGAGCTGTTTTTT.

The chain recombines TRBV5-4 with TRBJ2-5; 7 nucleotides line up with TRBD1. J lost 2 bases, V lost 2 bases, and 9 bases had no gene match. This CDR3 is built from 16 residues. CDR1 is SGHNT, CDR2 YYREEE, per germline (reference sequence). CDR3 sequence reads: CASSFRTGDLQETQYF. The CDR3 nucleotides are TGTGCCAGCAGCTTTCGAACAGGGGATTTACAAGAGACCCAGTACTTC.

The rearrangement uses TRBV9 and TRBJ2-1; the match to TRBD1 covers 8 bases. This CDR3 is 15 amino acids long. V was pared by 4 bases and J by 6 bases, with 9 bases of the junction left unmatched. The germline V gene encodes CDR1 SGDLS and CDR2 YYNGEE. The CDR3 spells CASSPTGETFNEQFF. In DNA, the CDR3 is TGTGCCAGCAGCCCGACAGGGGAGACTTTCAATGAGCAGTTCTTC.

V usage is TRBV5-6 and J usage is TRBJ1-2; D is perhaps TRBD1 (6 bases). The ends were cut back, 2 bases at V and 2 bases at J, with 7 bases in the middle. CDR3 length: 13 residues. Germline V CDR1 and CDR2: SGHDT, YYEEEE. As DNA, the CDR3 is TGTGCCAGCAGCTTTGGGACAAACTATGGCTACACCTTC. This translates into CASSFGTNYGYTF.

This clone appeared a single time. The CDR3 nucleotides are TGCGCCAGCAGTCCGACAGGGGGAAGCACAGATACGCAGTATTTT. It specifies CASSPTGGSTDTQYF. This chain connects TRBV10-2 to TRBJ2-3, with 9 bases identical to TRBD1. CDR1 and CDR2 from the germline V gene are WSHSY and SAAADI. V was pared by 5 bases and J by 0 bases, with 3 bases of the junction left unmatched. The CDR3 is made up of 15 amino acids.

The chain combines TRBV30 with TRBJ2-7; 9 bases map to TRBD2. The germline V gene has CDR1 GTSNPN and CDR2 SVGIG (reference sequence). The junction had 1 base not matched to a gene; V was cut back by 7 bases and J by 3 bases. The CDR3 has 11 amino acids. The CDR3 region is CASRGGYEQYF. CDR3 nucleotides: TGTGCCTCGCGGGGGGGCTACGAGCAGTACTTC.

V usage is TRBV5-8 and J usage is TRBJ2-1; D remains ambiguous. This CDR3 comprises 12 residues. Germline CDR1 is SGHTS and CDR2 is YDEGEE. V was shortened by 2 bases and J by 5 bases, with 5 bases between the two germline ends. CDR3 nucleotide sequence: TGTGCCAGCAGCTTCGGTAACAATGAGCAGTTCTTC. Amino acids: CASSFGNNEQFF.

CDR3 nucleotide sequence: TGTGCCAGCAGCTTAGGTCTGGGGACTGGATTTAACGAGCAGTACTTC. Protein: CASSLGLGTGFNEQYF. V and J are TRBV7-9 and TRBJ2-7, with D maybe TRBD2 (6 bases). CDR1 is SEHNR and CDR2 is FQNEAQ in the germline V gene (reference sequence). Trimming removed 1 base from V and 5 bases from J, with 18 bases in between. The CDR3 consists of 16 residues.

J is TRBJ2-7 and V is TRBV2; TRBD1 agrees at 9 bases. Germline CDR1 reads SNHLY; CDR2 reads FYNNEI. The V and J ends lost 7 bases and 4 bases, in that order; junction bases with no gene match: 8. The CDR3 runs 14 residues. CDR3 loop: CASMTGTGSYEQYF. The CDR3 DNA sequence: TGTGCCAGCATGACAGGGACAGGGAGTTACGAGCAGTACTTC.

This chain links TRBV18 with TRBJ1-5; D not certain. V dropped 2 bases and J dropped 5 bases, with 7 bases sitting between them. Germline V CDR1 and CDR2: KGHSH, LQKENI. The CDR3 spans 13 residues. CDR3 sequence (DNA): TGTGCCAGCTCACCAGGGCTGGATCAGCCCCAGCATTTT. This translates into CASSPGLDQPQHF. Looking up the rest from reference TRBV18 and TRBJ1-5 gives the full variable domain: NAGVMQNPRHLVRRRGQEARLRCSPMKGHSHVYWYRQLPEEGLKFMVYLQKENIIDESGMPKERFSAEFPKEGPSILRIQQVVRGDSAAYFCASSPGLDQPQHFGDGTRLSIL.

The chain joins TRBV19 to TRBJ1-1; 9 bases match TRBD1. CDR1 and CDR2 from the germline V gene are LNHDA and SQIVND (reference sequence). The CDR3 runs 15 residues. J lost 4 bases, V lost 6 bases, and 9 bases had no gene match. The CDR3 DNA reads as TGTGCCAGTAGCTGGGGGACAGGGACGACCACTGAAGCTTTCTTT. Its protein is CASSWGTGTTTEAFF.